This TCR beta chain appears in the sequencing data of a study of blood T cell repertoires in COVID-19. Profiled with immunoSEQ multiplex PCR; TCRdb holds only in-frame clones, not every one. The profile shows 290,000 or so clones, roughly 90% of them singletons. This CDR3 spans 13 amino acids. V lost 4 bases to trimming and J lost 2 bases, with 7 bases between them. From germline, CDR1 is KGHDR and CDR2 SFDVKD. This TCR was sampled from a woman in her thirties who had recovered from COVID-19. The J gene is TRBJ1-2, the V gene TRBV24-1; D not resolved. The specimen sequenced was PBMCs or T cells enriched from blood (not recorded which). CDR3 amino acids: CATSDGINYGYTF. The CDR3 DNA reads as TGTGCCACCAGTGACGGGATAAACTATGGCTACACCTTC.